This T cell receptor (beta chain) was found in a study of shared clonotypes between healthy human individuals. V dropped 6 bases and J dropped 2; count of bases not matched to a gene: 6. In germline, CDR1 is SQVTM, CDR2 ANQGSEA. This CDR3 region has 13 residues. Of note for this clone: Its antigen is unknown.

Assay used: immunoSEQ multiplex PCR; TCRdb lists only in-frame clones, some missing. Of 2 million to 2.5 million clones in the sample, about 95% are singletons; the top ten hold 0.13%. General study findings and limits: About 5% of naive CD4 clonotypes were shared across several donors.

The V call is TRBV29-1, the J call TRBJ2-7; TRBD1 aligns across 8 bases. The sequenced sample was naive CD4+ T cells sorted from blood. Subset in this sample: CD45RA+ positively selected. This TCR derives from a man aged 18 to 29 in good health. CDR3 in amino acids: CSVETGGAYEQYF. In nucleotides, the CDR3 is TGCAGCGTGGAAACAGGGGGTGCCTACGAGCAGTACTTC.